This TCR beta chain was obtained from a study of CD8+ T cells in alopecia areata. It was from PBMCs that CD4+ and CD8+ T cells were sorted. Whole-study findings and limits: Sharing of TCRs across patients appeared less clear than in mice, possibly for HLA-related reasons. Scalp data also include sequences from resident alphabeta T cells of normal skin.

Details on this clone: Its antigen is as yet unknown.

cDNA reverse transcribed from extracted RNA served as the sequencing template. Sequencing was performed with immunoSEQ multiplex PCR; in TCRdb, only in-frame clones are kept and a portion is missing. Counted here are 110,000 or so clones, 55% to 80% occurring once; the ten biggest clones make up approximately 2.6%. The V end was cut by 5 bases, the J end by 7 bases, with 11 bases between. CDR1 and CDR2 (germline): SGHVS, FNYEAQ. CDR3 length: 12 amino acids. The V and J genes are TRBV7-6 and TRBJ2-5; D is undetermined. The sequencing sample was made of CD4+ T cells sorted from blood. This sequence originates from a human donor in good health. CDR3 loop: CASSNDGWTQYF. As DNA, the CDR3 is TGTGCCAGCAGCAATGATGGGTGGACCCAGTACTTC.